Ten or more counts support the clone carrying this T cell receptor (beta chain). Antigen: not known. This entry comes from a study of response to subunit inactivated influenza vaccine. General observations from the study: Authors suggested each seasonal flu vaccination may recruit only limited numbers of new T cells.

TCRdb re-analysed the RT-PCR reads in MiXCR, keeping a single row per CDR3 protein. The sample has about 780,000 distinct CDR3 sequences; about a fifth are singletons. The V gene end was trimmed by 3 bases and the J gene end by 2 bases; junction bases not matched to a gene: 6. From germline, CDR1 is LGHNA and CDR2 YSLEER. CDR3 length: 17 residues. Sequenced material: PBMCs from blood, taken around 5 days after vaccination. The source is a middle-aged man who received an inactivated influenza vaccine. This chain joins TRBV4-3 and TRBJ2-5, with 13 bases identical to TRBD2. CDR3 region: CASSHRLAGGNQETQYF. The CDR3 DNA reads TGCGCCAGCAGCCACAGACTAGCGGGGGGTAATCAAGAGACCCAGTACTTC.